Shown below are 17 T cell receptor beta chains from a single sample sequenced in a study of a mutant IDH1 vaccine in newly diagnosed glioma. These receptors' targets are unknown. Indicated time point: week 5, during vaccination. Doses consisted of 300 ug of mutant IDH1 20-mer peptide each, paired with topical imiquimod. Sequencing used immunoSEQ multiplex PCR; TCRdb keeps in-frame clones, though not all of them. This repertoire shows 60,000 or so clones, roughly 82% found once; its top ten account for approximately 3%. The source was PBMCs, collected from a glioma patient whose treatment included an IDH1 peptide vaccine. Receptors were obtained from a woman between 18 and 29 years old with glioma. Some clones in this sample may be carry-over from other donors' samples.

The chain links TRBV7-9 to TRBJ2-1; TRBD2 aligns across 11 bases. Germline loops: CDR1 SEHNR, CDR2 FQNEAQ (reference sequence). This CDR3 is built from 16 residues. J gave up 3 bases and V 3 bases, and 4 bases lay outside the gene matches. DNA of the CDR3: TGTGCCAGCAGCTTCTACGGGACTAGCGGCTACAATGAGCAGTTCTTC. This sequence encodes CASSFYGTSGYNEQFF. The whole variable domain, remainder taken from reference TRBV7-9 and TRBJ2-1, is DTGVSQNPRHKITKRGQNVTFRCDPISEHNRLYWYRQTLGQGPEFLTYFQNEAQLEKSRLLSDRFSAERPKGSFSTLEIQRTEQGDSAMYLCASSFYGTSGYNEQFFGPGTRLTVL.

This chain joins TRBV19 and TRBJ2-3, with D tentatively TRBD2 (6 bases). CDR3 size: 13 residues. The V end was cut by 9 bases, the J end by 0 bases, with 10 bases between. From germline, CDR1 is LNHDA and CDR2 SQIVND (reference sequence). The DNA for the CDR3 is TGTGCCAGCGGGGGATTTAGCACAGATACGCAGTATTTT. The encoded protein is CASGGFSTDTQYF.

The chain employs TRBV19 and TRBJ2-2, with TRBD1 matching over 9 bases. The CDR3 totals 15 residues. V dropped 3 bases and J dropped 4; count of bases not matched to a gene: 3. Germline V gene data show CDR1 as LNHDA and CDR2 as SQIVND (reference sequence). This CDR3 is CASSMGQGRTGELFF. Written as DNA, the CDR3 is TGTGCCAGTAGTATGGGACAGGGACGCACCGGGGAGCTGTTTTTT. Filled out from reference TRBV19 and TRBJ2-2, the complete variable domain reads DGGITQSPKYLFRKEGQNVTLSCEQNLNHDAMYWYRQDPGQGLRLIYYSQIVNDFQKGDIAEGYSVSREKKESFPLTVTSAQKNPTAFYLCASSMGQGRTGELFFGEGSRLTVL.

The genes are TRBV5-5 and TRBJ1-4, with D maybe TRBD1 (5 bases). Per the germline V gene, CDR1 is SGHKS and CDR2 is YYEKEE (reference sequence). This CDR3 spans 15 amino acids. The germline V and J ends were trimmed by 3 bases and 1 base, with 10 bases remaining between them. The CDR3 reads CASSSYDRTNEKLFF. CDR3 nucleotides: TGTGCCAGCAGCTCGTATGACAGAACTAATGAAAAACTGTTTTTT.

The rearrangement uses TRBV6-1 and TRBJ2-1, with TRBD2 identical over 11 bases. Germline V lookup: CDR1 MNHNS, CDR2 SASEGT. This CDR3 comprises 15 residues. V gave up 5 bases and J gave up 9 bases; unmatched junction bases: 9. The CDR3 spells CASSQTSGKLIEQFF. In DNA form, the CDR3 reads TGTGCCAGCAGTCAGACTAGCGGGAAACTCATTGAGCAGTTCTTC.

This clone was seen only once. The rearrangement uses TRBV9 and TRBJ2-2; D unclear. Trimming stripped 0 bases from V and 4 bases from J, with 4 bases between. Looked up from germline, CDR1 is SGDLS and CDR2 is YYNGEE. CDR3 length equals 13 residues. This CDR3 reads CASSVVSTGELFF. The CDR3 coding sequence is TGTGCCAGCAGCGTAGTTAGCACCGGGGAGCTGTTTTTT. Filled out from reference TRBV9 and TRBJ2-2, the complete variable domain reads DSGVTQTPKHLITATGQRVTLRCSPRSGDLSVYWYQQSLDQGLQFLIQYYNGEERAKGNILERFSAQQFPDLHSELNLSSLELGDSALYFCASSVVSTGELFFGEGSRLTVL.

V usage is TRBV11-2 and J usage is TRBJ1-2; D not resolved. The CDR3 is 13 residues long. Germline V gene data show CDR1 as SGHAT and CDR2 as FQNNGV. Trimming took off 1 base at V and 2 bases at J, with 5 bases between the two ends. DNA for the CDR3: TGTGCCAGCAGCTTAGGAGGGAACTATGGCTACACCTTC. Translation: CASSLGGNYGYTF.

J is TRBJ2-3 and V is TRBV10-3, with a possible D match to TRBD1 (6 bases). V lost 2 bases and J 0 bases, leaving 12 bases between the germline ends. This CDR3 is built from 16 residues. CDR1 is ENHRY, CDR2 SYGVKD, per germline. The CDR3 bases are TGTGCCATCAGTGAGCCGGACAGCCCTAGCACAGATACGCAGTATTTT. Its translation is CAISEPDSPSTDTQYF.

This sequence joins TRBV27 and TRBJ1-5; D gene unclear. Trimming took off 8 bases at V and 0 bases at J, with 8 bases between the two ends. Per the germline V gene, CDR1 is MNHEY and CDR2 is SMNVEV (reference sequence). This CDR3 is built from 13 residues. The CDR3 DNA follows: TGTGCCAGCGCCTATTATAGCAATCAGCCCCAGCATTTT. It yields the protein CASAYYSNQPQHF.

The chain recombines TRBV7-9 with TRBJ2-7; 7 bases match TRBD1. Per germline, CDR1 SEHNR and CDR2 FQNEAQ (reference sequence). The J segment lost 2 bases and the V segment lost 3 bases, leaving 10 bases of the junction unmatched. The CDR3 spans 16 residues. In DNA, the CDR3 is TGTGCCAGCAGCTTTGCGGCACAGGGGTCGACCTACGAGCAGTACTTC. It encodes CASSFAAQGSTYEQYF.

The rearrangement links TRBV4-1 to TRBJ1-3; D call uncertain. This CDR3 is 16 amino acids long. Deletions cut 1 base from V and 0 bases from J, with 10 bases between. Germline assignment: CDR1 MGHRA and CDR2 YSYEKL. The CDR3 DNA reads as TGCGCCAGCAGCCAAGGAGGCAAGCACTCTGGAAACACCATATATTTT. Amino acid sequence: CASSQGGKHSGNTIYF.

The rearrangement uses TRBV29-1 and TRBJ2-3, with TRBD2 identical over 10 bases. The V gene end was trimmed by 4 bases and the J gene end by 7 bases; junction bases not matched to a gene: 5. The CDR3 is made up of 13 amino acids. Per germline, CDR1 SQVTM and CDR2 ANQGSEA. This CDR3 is CSVATSGKNTQYF. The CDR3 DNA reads TGCAGCGTTGCCACTAGCGGGAAAAATACGCAGTATTTT.

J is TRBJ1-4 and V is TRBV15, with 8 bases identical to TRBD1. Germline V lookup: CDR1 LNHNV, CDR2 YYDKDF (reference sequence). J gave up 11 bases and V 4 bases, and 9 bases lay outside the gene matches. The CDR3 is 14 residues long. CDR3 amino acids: CATSNGTGLRKLFF. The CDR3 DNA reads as TGTGCCACCAGCAACGGGACAGGTCTGAGGAAACTGTTTTTT.

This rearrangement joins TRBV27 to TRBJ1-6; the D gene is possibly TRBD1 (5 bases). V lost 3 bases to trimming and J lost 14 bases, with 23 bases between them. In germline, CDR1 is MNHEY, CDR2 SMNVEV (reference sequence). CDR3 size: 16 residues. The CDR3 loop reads CASSLRPPGDVNSLHF. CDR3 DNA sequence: TGTGCCAGCAGTTTGAGACCACCGGGGGACGTTAATTCCCTCCACTTT.

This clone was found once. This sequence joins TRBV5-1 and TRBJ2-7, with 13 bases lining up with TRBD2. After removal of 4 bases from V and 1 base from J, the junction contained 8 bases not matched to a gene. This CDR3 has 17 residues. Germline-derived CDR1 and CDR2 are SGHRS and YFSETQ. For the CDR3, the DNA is TGCGCCAGCAGCCGGACTAGCGGGGGTATTCATTCCTACGAGCAGTACTTC. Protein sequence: CASSRTSGGIHSYEQYF.

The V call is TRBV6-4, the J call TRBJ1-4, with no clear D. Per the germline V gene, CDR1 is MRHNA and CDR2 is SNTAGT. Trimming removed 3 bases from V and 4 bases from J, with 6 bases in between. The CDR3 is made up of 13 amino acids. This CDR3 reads CASSERLNEKLFF. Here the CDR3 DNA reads TGTGCCAGCAGTGAACGCCTTAATGAAAAACTGTTTTTT.

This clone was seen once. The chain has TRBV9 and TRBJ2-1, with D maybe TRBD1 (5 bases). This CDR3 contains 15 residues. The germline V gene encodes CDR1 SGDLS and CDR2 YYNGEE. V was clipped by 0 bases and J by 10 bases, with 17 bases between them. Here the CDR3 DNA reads TGTGCCAGCAGCGTAGAGGATGACAGCCTCGGGGAGCAGTTCTTC. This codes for CASSVEDDSLGEQFF.